The 20 T cell receptor beta chains below come from one sample, sequenced in a study of regulatory T cells in long-lasting Graves disease (dated by TCRdb to about 2021). Library prep was done by multiplex PCR. The reads were generated on an Illumina HiSeq 4000. TCR beta libraries were built with iRepertoire HTBI primers and Arm-PCR amplification of CDR3 regions. TCRdb reran the public reads through fastp at Q25 and MiXCR, keeping productive beta chains. Merged by CDR3 protein, the rows form single entries marked with the most common genes and DNA. This sample is represented by 350,000 to 450,000 distinct CDR3 sequences; about 15% of them were singletons. The ten largest account for 16% of the sample. The time point label, as the study defines it: newly diagnosed GD, antithyroid drugs for less than 3 months. For both TCR sequencing and RNA sequencing, RNA was extracted from PBMCs in TRIzol. The same sample was also used in a study of T cells in Graves' hyperthyroidism and ophthalmopathy.

The sequencing used peripheral blood mononuclear cells (PBMCs), collected at new diagnosis, from a patient treated with antithyroid drugs. Every receptor here comes from a woman under 40 with Graves disease. Donor details come from another sample of the same person, matched by shared clones.

The table lists this clonotype with many counts. The genes are TRBV28 and TRBJ2-7, with D tentatively TRBD2 (9 bases). The germline V gene encodes CDR1 MDHEN and CDR2 SYDVKM. V lost 4 bases and J 5 bases, leaving 21 bases between the germline ends. This CDR3 spans 16 amino acids. CDR3 sequence reads: CASSSPASGTGDEQYF. CDR3 sequence (DNA): TGTGCCAGCAGTTCCCCGGCTAGCGGGACAGGCGACGAGCAGTACTTC.

This clonotype was picked up many times. The chain links TRBV12-3 or TRBV12-4 to TRBJ1-1; D ambiguous. The CDR3 runs 14 residues. Between the trimmed V and J ends, which lost 6 bases and 1 base, there was a span of 12 bases. CDR3 DNA: TGTGCCAGCAGCCCCAGACCGCGGAACACTGAAGCTTTCTTT. This gives the protein CASSPRPRNTEAFF.

This clonotype was detected a few times. This chain uses TRBV10-1 with TRBJ1-6; D is unclear. Trimming shortened V by 6 bases and J by 7 bases, and 10 bases separated the two germline ends. The CDR3 spans 13 residues. Germline assignment: CDR1 WNHNN and CDR2 SYGVQD (reference sequence). The CDR3 sequence is CASRARANSPLHF. CDR3 DNA: TGCGCCAGCAGGGCCCGAGCGAATTCACCCCTCCACTTT.

In this sample, this clonotype turned up a few times. V usage is TRBV19 and J usage is TRBJ1-2; no reliable D call. Germline V gene data show CDR1 as LNHDA and CDR2 as SQIVND (reference sequence). The CDR3 length is 12 residues. The CDR3 bases are TGTGCACCCGTTACGAGTAACTATGGCTACACCTTC. Translated: CAPVTSNYGYTF.

The sample holds many counts of this clonotype. This chain joins TRBV10-2 and TRBJ2-1, with 7 bases aligning to TRBD2. This CDR3 contains 16 residues. With V trimmed by 0 bases and J by 12 bases, 14 bases remained unmatched. The V gene's germline CDR1 is WSHSY and CDR2 SAAADI. The CDR3 sequence: CASSESRLAVSLGQFF. The CDR3 nucleotides are TGCGCCAGCAGTGAGTCTAGGCTAGCGGTGTCCCTTGGGCAGTTCTTC.

This sequence joins TRBV3-1 and TRBJ2-4; D is ambiguous. V lost 2 bases and J 4 bases, leaving 18 bases between the germline ends. Germline CDR1 and CDR2: LGHDT and YNNKEL (reference sequence). The length of the CDR3 is 17 residues. CDR3 sequence: CASSQRVMSGSKNIQYF. The CDR3 coding sequence is TGTGCCAGCAGCCAAAGGGTCATGAGTGGATCAAAAAACATTCAGTACTTC.

In its sample, this clonotype was seen a few times. Here the CDR3 DNA reads TGTGCCAGCAGCCAAGAGGACAGATATAACACTGAAGCTTTCTTT. Translated: CASSQEDRYNTEAFF. This chain uses TRBV3-1 with TRBJ1-1; tentatively, D is TRBD1 (6 bases). Germline CDR1 and CDR2: LGHDT and YNNKEL (reference sequence). The CDR3 covers 15 residues. Deletions cut 0 bases from V and 2 bases from J, with 10 bases between.

The sample holds many counts of this clonotype. The chain is built from TRBV12-3 or TRBV12-4 and TRBJ2-7, with 9 positions matching TRBD1. This CDR3 spans 13 amino acids. V dropped 4 bases and J dropped 5; count of bases not matched to a gene: 3. CDR3 in amino acids: CASSWNRGHEQYF. The CDR3 DNA follows: TGTGCCAGCAGTTGGAACAGGGGGCACGAGCAGTACTTC.

This clonotype occurred many times. CDR3 in DNA: TGTGCCAGCAGCCCCCCGGGGCGGGAGACCCAGTACTTC. It specifies CASSPPGRETQYF. This sequence joins TRBV7-9 and TRBJ2-5; D may match TRBD1 or TRBD2 (5 bases each). The ends were cut back, 5 bases at V and 5 bases at J, with 12 bases in the middle. This CDR3 spans 13 amino acids. Germline-derived CDR1 and CDR2 are SEHNR and FQNEAQ (reference sequence).

This clonotype has a handful of counts. The chain is built from TRBV24-1 and TRBJ2-7; 8 bases are shared with TRBD2. The CDR3 runs to 17 residues. The ends lost 5 bases at V and 1 base at J; junction bases unmatched: 12. Germline V CDR1 and CDR2: KGHDR, SFDVKD. The chain's CDR3 is CATSGPAGGLVSYEQYF. CDR3 coding DNA: TGTGCCACCAGTGGACCGGCGGGGGGACTGGTTTCCTACGAGCAGTACTTC.

The chain carries TRBV4-1 and TRBJ1-6, with 7 bases fitting TRBD1. The CDR3 consists of 17 residues. From germline, CDR1 is MGHRA and CDR2 YSYEKL. The ends lost 2 bases at V and 8 bases at J; junction bases unmatched: 12. CDR3 amino acids: CASSQSSWVQGDSPLHF. The CDR3 DNA follows: TGCGCCAGCAGCCAATCCTCGTGGGTCCAGGGGGATTCACCCCTCCACTTT.

This clonotype came up a few times. The V call is TRBV18, the J call TRBJ2-7, with 8 bases identical to TRBD2. CDR1 is KGHSH, CDR2 LQKENI, per germline. This CDR3 spans 16 amino acids. With 3 bases clipped from V and 0 bases from J, the junction kept 7 bases outside the gene matches. CDR3 DNA sequence: TGTGCCAGCTCACCTTCCCCGGGAGGGCACTCCTACGAGCAGTACTTC. This gives the protein CASSPSPGGHSYEQYF.

This clonotype was counted only a few times. The rearrangement links TRBV19 to TRBJ2-7, with 9 nucleotides matching TRBD1. This CDR3 is built from 14 residues. CDR1 is LNHDA, CDR2 SQIVND, per germline (reference sequence). The J segment lost 9 bases and the V segment lost 4 bases, leaving 10 bases of the junction unmatched. The CDR3 DNA is TGTGCCAGTAGTACAGAGGGACAGGGTCTTGTGCAGTACTTC. Protein product: CASSTEGQGLVQYF. The full variable domain, completed using reference TRBV19 and TRBJ2-7, is DGGITQSPKYLFRKEGQNVTLSCEQNLNHDAMYWYRQDPGQGLRLIYYSQIVNDFQKGDIAEGYSVSREKKESFPLTVTSAQKNPTAFYLCASSTEGQGLVQYFGPGTRLTVT.

This clonotype was seen repeatedly, ten times or more. The CDR3 coding sequence is TGTGCCAGCAGAACCGGGACAGGGGAAGTCAATGAGCAGTTCTTC. Amino acid sequence: CASRTGTGEVNEQFF. V and J are TRBV6-1 and TRBJ2-1; 10 bases align to TRBD1. The CDR3 loop spans 15 amino acids. V was clipped by 6 bases and J by 6 bases; unmatched bases: 8. Germline values: CDR1 MNHNS, CDR2 SASEGT.

This clonotype turned up a few times. This chain joins TRBV19 and TRBJ1-1, with D unresolved. Germline lookup yields CDR1 LNHDA and CDR2 SQIVND (reference sequence). The CDR3 consists of 14 residues. V lost 8 bases and J lost 0, with 13 bases in between. CDR3 residues: CASCASTLNTEAFF. The CDR3 bases are TGTGCCAGTTGCGCCAGTACCCTGAACACTGAAGCTTTCTTT.

This clonotype was counted many times. The rearrangement links TRBV13 to TRBJ2-7, with 11 bases fitting TRBD2. Germline V lookup: CDR1 PRHDT, CDR2 FYEKMQ (reference sequence). V lost 5 bases to trimming and J lost 6 bases; unmatched junction nucleotides: 6. This CDR3 has 14 amino acids. Here the CDR3 reads CASSLPTSGIEQYF. The CDR3 DNA reads TGTGCCAGCAGCCTCCCGACTAGCGGGATCGAGCAGTACTTC.

This clonotype showed up many times. The chain combines TRBV2 with TRBJ1-2, with 7 positions matching TRBD1. The CDR3 totals 13 residues. V trimming: 5 bases; J trimming: 8 bases; junction bases outside the gene matches: 8. Germline V gene lookup returns CDR1 SNHLY and CDR2 FYNNEI. DNA of the CDR3: TGTGCCAGCAGTTTGACAGGGCTCTACGGCTACACCTTC. Amino acid sequence: CASSLTGLYGYTF.

Many counts were recorded for this clonotype. CDR3: CASSLRPPDRASNQPQHF. Written as DNA, the CDR3 is TGTGCCAGCAGCTTGCGGCCACCGGACAGGGCTAGCAATCAGCCCCAGCATTTT. The genes are TRBV11-2 and TRBJ1-5; 8 bases agree with TRBD1. The V and J ends lost 3 bases and 0 bases, in that order; junction bases with no gene match: 10. This CDR3 is 18 amino acids long. CDR1 SGHAT and CDR2 FQNNGV come from the germline V gene.

There are a few counts of this clonotype. The chain is built from TRBV29-1 and TRBJ1-2; the match to TRBD1 covers 9 bases. CDR3 length equals 16 residues. V lost 6 bases and J lost 3; bases outside the gene matches: 14. Germline V CDR1 and CDR2: SQVTM, ANQGSEA. CDR3 loop: CSVLSPTGGGYYGYTF. The DNA of the CDR3 is TGCAGCGTCCTCTCTCCGACAGGGGGGGGATACTATGGCTACACCTTC.

The gene calls are TRBV5-8 and TRBJ1-1; D gene uncertain. The ends were cut back, 4 bases at V and 0 bases at J, with 13 bases in the middle. This CDR3 spans 15 amino acids. The germline gives CDR1 SGHTS, CDR2 YDEGEE. The CDR3 is CASSPIKAMNTEAFF. In DNA form, the CDR3 reads TGTGCCAGCAGCCCCATAAAGGCGATGAACACTGAAGCTTTCTTT.